The next 9 T cell receptor beta chains were all read from a single sample in a study of radiotherapy plus CTLA-4 blockade in lung cancer (dated by TCRdb to 2016 to 2019). Library prep was done by the immunoSEQ multiplex PCR assay. This is the immuneACCESS table as TCRdb keeps it, with only in-frame sequences that have V and J called. A part of the clones is gone; compared with another copy, unresolved V genes explain less than half, and the rest is unexplained. The sample table contains tens of thousands of clones; only one count was recorded for roughly 81% of them. The top ten hold 4% to 5.5% of the sample. This specimen consisted of peripheral blood, obtained from a patient treated with radiotherapy plus ipilimumab. The receptor source for this set is a human donor with non-small cell lung cancer whose response to radiotherapy plus ipilimumab could not be evaluated.

The chain links TRBV9 to TRBJ2-3; a possible D gene is TRBD2 (5 bases). The V and J ends lost 1 base and 7 bases respectively, with 16 bases between them. This CDR3 contains 15 residues. Germline-derived CDR1 and CDR2 are SGDLS and YYNGEE. The CDR3 bases are TGTGCCAGCAGCGTAATCTCTAGCCCGCCGAATACGCAGTATTTT. Translation: CASSVISSPPNTQYF.

V is TRBV19 and J is TRBJ2-2; 11 bases fit TRBD1. CDR1 and CDR2 from the germline V gene are LNHDA and SQIVND (reference sequence). Losses at the gene ends were 6 bases for V and 4 bases for J; bases not matched to a gene: 4. The CDR3 has 15 residues. The CDR3 is CASRVGTGGTGELFF. CDR3 in DNA: TGTGCCAGTAGGGTAGGGACAGGGGGCACCGGGGAGCTGTTTTTT.

This clone was detected a few times. The V call is TRBV5-6, the J call TRBJ2-2; TRBD2 agrees at 9 bases. The CDR3 extends over 17 amino acids. Germline V gene sequence: CDR1 SGHDT, CDR2 YYEEEE. V lost 2 bases, J lost 6 bases, and 11 bases stayed unmatched. The CDR3 is CASSLMTSGLLSGELFF. The DNA for the CDR3 is TGTGCCAGCAGCTTAATGACTAGCGGACTCCTTTCCGGGGAGCTGTTTTTT.

The J gene is TRBJ2-7, the V gene TRBV14; D is unclear. This CDR3 region has 13 residues. Germline V gene lookup returns CDR1 SGHDN and CDR2 FVKESK. Trimming pared 5 bases from V and 7 bases from J, leaving 15 bases between. CDR3 coding DNA: TGTGCCAGCAGCGCCCACCCCTATCATGAGCAGTACTTC. It is translated as CASSAHPYHEQYF.

This clone is medium-sized in the sample. The chain links TRBV4-3 to TRBJ2-3; 7 bases agree with TRBD1. J gave up 4 bases and V 0 bases, and 7 bases lay outside the gene matches. Germline CDR1 and CDR2: LGHNA and YSLEER. The CDR3 totals 16 residues. The CDR3 sequence: CASSQDWVQGADTQYF. The CDR3 DNA reads as TGCGCCAGCAGCCAAGATTGGGTCCAGGGGGCAGATACGCAGTATTTT.

The CDR3 region has the DNA TGTGCCAGCAGTTTACAACCCCGGGGGGAGCTGTTTTTT. Translating it yields CASSLQPRGELFF. The chain combines TRBV27 with TRBJ2-2; no clear D. Trimming removed 2 bases from V and 8 bases from J, with 9 bases in between. CDR1 is MNHEY, CDR2 SMNVEV, per germline (reference sequence). CDR3 length: 13 amino acids.

The V call is TRBV28, the J call TRBJ1-1; D remains unclear. Deletions cut 5 bases from V and 4 bases from J, with 17 bases between. Germline CDR1 is MDHEN and CDR2 is SYDVKM. The CDR3 is 15 residues long. CDR3 sequence reads: CASSPTPWSGTEAFF. CDR3 bases: TGTGCCAGCAGTCCTACCCCCTGGAGTGGCACTGAAGCTTTCTTT.

The chain uses TRBV12-5 and TRBJ2-1; 7 bases match TRBD1. The germline V gene encodes CDR1 LGHNT and CDR2 FRNRAP. Trimming took 0 bases from V and 0 from J; bases not matched to a gene: 11. The CDR3 is 19 amino acids. The CDR3 sequence is CASGLVPVGQSSSYNEQFF. CDR3 nucleotide sequence: TGTGCTAGTGGTTTGGTACCTGTGGGACAGTCCAGCTCCTACAATGAGCAGTTCTTC.

The rearrangement links TRBV4-1 to TRBJ1-3; D is uncertain. The V gene lost 2 bases and the J gene lost 2 bases, with 7 bases spanning the gap. This CDR3 is built from 14 residues. Per the germline V gene, CDR1 is MGHRA and CDR2 is YSYEKL. This chain's CDR3 is CASSQTLPGNTIYF. DNA for the CDR3: TGCGCCAGCAGCCAAACTCTCCCTGGAAACACCATATATTTT.